The 25 T cell receptor beta chains reported below all come from one sample, sequenced in a study of patients and donors after allogeneic stem cell transplantation. Each CDR3 protein is one row after TCRdb ran MiXCR on the RT-PCR reads. The repertoire holds roughly 940,000 distinct CDR3 sequences, with approximately 19% as singletons. Input material: blood, either unsorted or a sorted T cell fraction (not recorded which). The receptors were gathered from a human donor who was either an allogeneic HSCT recipient or a stem cell or donor lymphocyte infusion donor (not recorded which). It is not recorded whose cells these are; they may come from a transplant donor.

The chain has TRBV7-8 and TRBJ1-4, with 11 bases aligning to TRBD1. Germline V CDR1 and CDR2: SGHVS, FQNEAQ. CDR3 length equals 17 residues. Trimming cost V 7 bases and J 7 bases; bases outside gene matches: 14. As DNA, the CDR3 is TGTGCCAGCACCACTGCCCTAGGACAGGGGGCGAGTGAAAAACTGTTTTTT. Translation: CASTTALGQGASEKLFF. Complete variable domain (other parts from reference TRBV7-8 and TRBJ1-4): GAGVSQSPRYKVAKRGQDVALRCDPISGHVSLFWYQQALGQGPEFLTYFQNEAQLDKSGLPSDRFFAERPEGSVSTLKIQRTQQEDSAVYLCASTTALGQGASEKLFFGSGTQLSVL.

This rearrangement joins TRBV11-2 to TRBJ1-1; no firm D call. The germline V gene encodes CDR1 SGHAT and CDR2 FQNNGV. The germline V and J ends were trimmed by 5 bases and 10 bases, with 17 bases remaining between them. CDR3 length: 13 amino acids. The CDR3: CASSPPGRSGAFF. Written as DNA, the CDR3 is TGTGCCAGCAGCCCCCCTGGTAGGTCGGGAGCTTTCTTT. Variable domain in full (rest from reference TRBV11-2 and TRBJ1-1): EAGVAQSPRYKIIEKRQSVAFWCNPISGHATLYWYQQILGQGPKLLIQFQNNGVVDDSQLPKDRFSAERLKGVDSTLKIQPAKLEDSAVYLCASSPPGRSGAFFGQGTRLTVV.

This chain uses TRBV20-1 with TRBJ1-5, with D unresolved. V was pared by 3 bases and J by 6 bases, with 12 bases between. CDR1 and CDR2 (germline): DFQATT, SNEGSKA (reference sequence). The CDR3 extends over 13 amino acids. The chain's CDR3 is CSASFEIAQPQHF. As DNA, the CDR3 is TGCAGTGCTAGTTTCGAGATCGCTCAGCCCCAGCATTTT.

The chain is built from TRBV27 and TRBJ2-1; D tentatively reads TRBD1 or TRBD2 (5 bases each). Trimming stripped 7 bases from V and 6 bases from J, with 10 bases between. Germline CDR1 MNHEY, CDR2 SMNVEV (reference sequence). The CDR3 length is 12 residues. The CDR3 sequence is CASMGVSNEQFF. CDR3 coding DNA: TGTGCCAGCATGGGGGTCAGCAATGAGCAGTTCTTC.

The genes are TRBV7-9 and TRBJ1-5; D is perhaps TRBD1 (6 bases). Germline V gene data show CDR1 as SEHNR and CDR2 as FQNEAQ (reference sequence). The V end was cut by 8 bases, the J end by 5 bases, with 13 bases between. The CDR3 extends over 13 amino acids. The CDR3 DNA is TGTGCCAGCGGTAAGGGGGTCGATCAGCCCCAGCATTTT. Residues: CASGKGVDQPQHF.

This clonotype has a handful of counts. The V and J genes are TRBV10-3 and TRBJ2-6; D is possibly TRBD1 (5 bases). V was cut by 2 bases and J by 0 bases, with 8 bases left in between. Germline lookup yields CDR1 ENHRY and CDR2 SYGVKD. CDR3 length: 16 residues. CDR3 loop: CAISEATASGANVLTF. DNA for the CDR3: TGTGCCATCAGTGAGGCGACAGCCTCTGGGGCCAACGTCCTGACTTTC.

This clonotype was counted between two and nine times. The rearrangement joins TRBV12-3 or TRBV12-4 to TRBJ2-7, with 10 bases fitting TRBD2. J was trimmed by 8 bases and V by 5 bases; bases with no gene match: 3. There are 12 residues in the CDR3. CDR3: CASSKGLAKQYF. The DNA of the CDR3 is TGTGCCAGCAGTAAGGGACTAGCGAAGCAGTACTTC.

This clonotype was recorded a few times. The V call is TRBV9, the J call TRBJ1-4, with D perhaps matching TRBD1 (6 bases). The germline V gene encodes CDR1 SGDLS and CDR2 YYNGEE. The CDR3 length is 14 residues. The germline V and J ends were trimmed by 4 bases and 6 bases, with 13 bases remaining between them. CDR3 in DNA: TGTGCCAGCAGCCCGAAGGGGGAAGATGAAAAACTGTTTTTT. Translated: CASSPKGEDEKLFF. Full variable domain (outside the CDR3, taken from reference TRBV9 and TRBJ1-4): DSGVTQTPKHLITATGQRVTLRCSPRSGDLSVYWYQQSLDQGLQFLIQYYNGEERAKGNILERFSAQQFPDLHSELNLSSLELGDSALYFCASSPKGEDEKLFFGSGTQLSVL.

The CDR3 region is CASRKGTDTGELFF. In DNA, the CDR3 is TGTGCCAGCAGAAAAGGGACAGACACCGGGGAGCTGTTTTTT. The chain employs TRBV7-9 and TRBJ2-2, with 7 nucleotides matching TRBD1. The V segment lost 6 bases and the J segment 3 bases; nucleotides outside the gene matches: 4. The CDR3 has 14 amino acids. CDR1 and CDR2 (germline): SEHNR, FQNEAQ (reference sequence).

The chain couples TRBV30 to TRBJ1-1; D is uncertain. V was cut by 2 bases and J by 2 bases, with 9 bases left in between. CDR1 is GTSNPN and CDR2 is SVGIG in the germline V gene (reference sequence). The CDR3 sequence is 13 residues long. The CDR3 nucleotides are TGTGCCTGGAGTCGCGGGGTTAACACTGAAGCTTTCTTT. The encoded protein is CAWSRGVNTEAFF.

The chain recombines TRBV10-3 with TRBJ2-1; the D is unclear. From germline, CDR1 is ENHRY and CDR2 SYGVKD. The V and J ends lost 0 bases and 0 bases respectively, with 15 bases between them. The CDR3 has 18 amino acids. The CDR3 sequence is CAISESGRLPSSYNEQFF. The CDR3 region has the DNA TGTGCCATCAGTGAGTCGGGCCGACTCCCTAGCTCCTACAATGAGCAGTTCTTC.

CDR3 DNA: TGTGCCAGCAGTTACTTCTCTGGACAGCCTTCCTACGAGCAGTACTTC. As protein: CASSYFSGQPSYEQYF. The rearrangement links TRBV6-2 or TRBV6-3 to TRBJ2-7, with a possible D match to TRBD1 (6 bases). V lost 1 base and J 1 base, leaving 14 bases between the germline ends. The length of the CDR3 is 16 residues. The germline V gene encodes CDR1 MNHEY and CDR2 SVGEGT.

The rearrangement uses TRBV27 and TRBJ2-1; D may correspond to TRBD1 or TRBD2 (5 bases each). The CDR3 spans 16 residues. V lost 1 base and J 8 bases, leaving 18 bases between the germline ends. Germline CDR1 MNHEY, CDR2 SMNVEV (reference sequence). CDR3 DNA sequence: TGTGCCAGCAGTTTATATGGGCAGGGAGTCACGGATGAGCAGTTCTTC. Its protein product is CASSLYGQGVTDEQFF.

J is TRBJ2-3 and V is TRBV7-9; no firm D call. Germline V CDR1 and CDR2: SEHNR, FQNEAQ (reference sequence). There are 11 residues in the CDR3. V lost 5 bases to trimming and J lost 7 bases, with 7 bases between them. CDR3 sequence: CASSQSHTQYF. CDR3 DNA sequence: TGTGCCAGCAGCCAATCACATACGCAGTATTTT. Full variable domain (remainder filled in from reference TRBV7-9 and TRBJ2-3): DTGVSQNPRHKITKRGQNVTFRCDPISEHNRLYWYRQTLGQGPEFLTYFQNEAQLEKSRLLSDRFSAERPKGSFSTLEIQRTEQGDSAMYLCASSQSHTQYFGPGTRLTVL.

This chain links TRBV7-2 with TRBJ2-5; D might be TRBD1 (6 bases). The CDR3 contains 13 residues. V dropped 5 bases and J dropped 7 bases, with 14 bases sitting between them. Germline values: CDR1 SGHTA, CDR2 FQGNSA. The CDR3 sequence: CASSTTGGGTQYF. CDR3 coding DNA: TGTGCCAGCAGCACGACAGGTGGGGGGACCCAGTACTTC.

This clonotype was counted a few times. The V and J genes are TRBV20-1 and TRBJ2-7; 12 positions match TRBD2. J gave up 13 bases and V 3 bases, and 16 bases lay outside the gene matches. This CDR3 is 15 amino acids long. Germline assignment: CDR1 DFQATT and CDR2 SNEGSKA (reference sequence). DNA of the CDR3: TGCAGTGCTAGCACCGGGACTAGCGGGCCTAGGTCGCATTACTTC. This sequence encodes CSASTGTSGPRSHYF.

This clonotype was seen at least ten times. V usage is TRBV6-2 or TRBV6-3 and J usage is TRBJ2-7; D may correspond to TRBD1 or TRBD2 (5 bases each). The germline V and J ends were trimmed by 8 bases and 0 bases, with 23 bases remaining between them. CDR3 length: 17 residues. CDR1 is MNHEY and CDR2 is SVGEGT in the germline V gene. CDR3 bases: TGTGCCAGCTCTCCTGGGACGAAACTCTTCAACTCCTACGAGCAGTACTTC. Residues: CASSPGTKLFNSYEQYF.

CDR3 region: CASSESMNTEAFF. As DNA, the CDR3 is TGTGCCAGCAGTGAATCAATGAACACTGAAGCTTTCTTT. The V gene is TRBV25-1, the J gene TRBJ1-1; D is uncertain. The CDR3 is 13 residues long. V shed 1 base and J shed 0 bases, with 3 bases lying between them. From germline, CDR1 is MGHDK and CDR2 SYGVNS.

J is TRBJ1-2 and V is TRBV6-1; the match to TRBD1 covers 10 bases. This CDR3 is 15 amino acids long. Germline CDR1 reads MNHNS; CDR2 reads SASEGT. Trimming removed 6 bases from V and 4 bases from J; junction bases left unmatched: 8. In nucleotides, the CDR3 is TGTGCCAGCAGCACCCCGGGACAGGGGATCTATGGCTACACCTTC. Its translation: CASSTPGQGIYGYTF.

The chain combines TRBV24-1 with TRBJ1-6; 7 nucleotides line up with TRBD1. V was clipped by 5 bases and J by 9 bases; unmatched bases: 6. CDR3 length: 14 residues. Germline V lookup: CDR1 KGHDR, CDR2 SFDVKD. In DNA form, the CDR3 reads TGTGCCACCAGTGGTGACAGGGCGAGTTCACCCCTCCACTTT. It translates to CATSGDRASSPLHF.

V gene TRBV5-1 combines with J gene TRBJ1-2; the match to TRBD1 covers 8 bases. This CDR3 has 16 amino acids. Germline V gene lookup returns CDR1 SGHRS and CDR2 YFSETQ. The junction had 7 bases not matched to a gene; V was cut back by 0 bases and J by 3 bases. The CDR3 reads CASSLDRGSGDYGYTF. The CDR3 nucleotides read TGCGCCAGCAGCTTGGACAGGGGGTCGGGAGACTATGGCTACACCTTC.

Concerning this clonotype itself: At one of its ends the junction is not consistent with the germline gene, which may arise from a read error. The rearrangement uses TRBV10-3 and TRBJ2-7; D remains unclear. The germline V gene encodes CDR1 ENHRY and CDR2 SYGVKD. The length of the CDR3 is 14 residues. Here the CDR3 DNA reads TGTGCCATTAGTGGGGTCAAGGTTTTCTACGAGCAGTACTTC. It codes for CAISGVKVFYEQYF.

This clonotype was detected only a few times. V gene TRBV6-6 combines with J gene TRBJ1-3; no clear D. CDR3 size: 12 residues. Germline V gene data show CDR1 as MNHNY and CDR2 as SVGAGI (reference sequence). The V gene lost 5 bases and the J gene lost 4 bases, with 6 bases spanning the gap. CDR3 DNA sequence: TGTGCCAGCAGTAAACAGGGAAACACCATATATTTT. Translation: CASSKQGNTIYF.

In its sample, this clonotype was seen a few times. The CDR3 reads CASSTAQGRQPQHF. The CDR3 DNA follows: TGTGCCAGCAGTACCGCACAGGGTCGTCAGCCCCAGCATTTT. The chain employs TRBV6-1 and TRBJ1-5; D might be TRBD1 (6 bases). The CDR3 runs to 14 residues. Germline CDR1 MNHNS, CDR2 SASEGT. V was pared by 5 bases and J by 6 bases, with 14 bases between.

The chain recombines TRBV5-1 with TRBJ2-1, with a possible D match to TRBD2 (11 bases). Germline lookup yields CDR1 SGHRS and CDR2 YFSETQ. Trimming cost V 4 bases and J 12 bases, with 29 bases left between them. The CDR3 runs to 17 residues. The CDR3 coding sequence is TGCGCCAGCAGCCCCACCGGGACAGGGGTCCTAGCGGGAGGGCAGTTCTTC. Protein: CASSPTGTGVLAGGQFF.